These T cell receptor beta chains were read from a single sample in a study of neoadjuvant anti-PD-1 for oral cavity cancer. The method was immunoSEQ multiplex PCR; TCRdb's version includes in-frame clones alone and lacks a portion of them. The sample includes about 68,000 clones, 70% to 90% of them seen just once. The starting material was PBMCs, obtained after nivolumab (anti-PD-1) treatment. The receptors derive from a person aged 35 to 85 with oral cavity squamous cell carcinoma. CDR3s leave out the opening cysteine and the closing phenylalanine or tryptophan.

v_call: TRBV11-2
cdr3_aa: ASSSGREWYQETQY

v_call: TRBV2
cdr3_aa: ASSDGVVGNQPQH

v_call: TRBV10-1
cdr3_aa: ASNGRRGLEKLF

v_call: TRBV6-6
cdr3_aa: ASSRGTDYNEQF

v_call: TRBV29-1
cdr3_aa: SVSGTGSTGELF

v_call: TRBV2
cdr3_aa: ASRAQGSRANVLT

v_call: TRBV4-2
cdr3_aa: ASSMRSLNTEAF

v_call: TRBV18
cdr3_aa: ASSPLALGGPAGELF

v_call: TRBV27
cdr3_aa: ASKTGTRGDTQY

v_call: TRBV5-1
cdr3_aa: ASSPKLAGAFSYEQY

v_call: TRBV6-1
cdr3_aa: ASRDRLAGELF

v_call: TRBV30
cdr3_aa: AWEEGTWGGYT

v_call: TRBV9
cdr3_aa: ASSVAITGGNTIY

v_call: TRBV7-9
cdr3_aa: ASSLVSGSYEQY

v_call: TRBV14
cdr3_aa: ASSQDSGSESGANVLT

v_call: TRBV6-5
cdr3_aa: ASSLAGEGAIETQY

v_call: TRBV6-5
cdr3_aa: ASSYSTGWLGYEQY

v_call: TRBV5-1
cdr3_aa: ASSLEGQGAFGNYGYT

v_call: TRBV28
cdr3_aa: ASSSTLGRVYGYT

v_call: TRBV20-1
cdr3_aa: SAPSEETQY

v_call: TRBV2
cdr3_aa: ASRADRTSTDTQY

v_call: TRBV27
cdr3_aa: ASSLMTGGRGEQY

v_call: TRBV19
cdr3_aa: ASSIGWTDNQPQH

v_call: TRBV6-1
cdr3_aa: ASSAQARGQF